This TCR beta chain was observed in a study of early T cells in non-severe SARS-CoV-2 infection. Across the whole study: The authors sequenced bulk RNA from unsorted whole blood, leaving chains unpaired.

Each cDNA molecule carried a unique molecular identifier. TCRdb redid the calling of the 5' RACE reads with MiXCR, one entry per CDR3 protein. The table has about 48,000 distinct CDR3 sequences, about 9.8% seen once. CDR1 and CDR2 (germline): GTSNPN, SVGIG (reference sequence). This CDR3 comprises 12 residues. The V end lost 2 bases, the J end lost 4 bases, and 8 bases lay between the germline ends. Material: whole blood. This receptor was identified in an adult who was a healthcare worker with PCR-confirmed SARS-CoV-2 infection or an uninfected control (not recorded which). This rearrangement joins TRBV30 to TRBJ1-1; no reliable D call. CDR3 sequence reads: CAWSRVVTEAFF. CDR3 DNA sequence: TGTGCCTGGAGTAGAGTCGTCACTGAAGCTTTCTTT.